Below, one TCR beta chain is given with its context. Antigen: not known. The data were obtained in a study of beta chain features in type 1 diabetes. The study reverse transcribed the entire isolated RNA, so it sequenced expressed TCRB transcripts. Sequenced by immunoSEQ multiplex PCR; TCRdb stores in-frame clones only, minus some. The table records some 44,000 clones, approximately 70% of them present only once. Whole-study results and caveats: PCR might show a preference for shorter templates, equally across patients and controls. All four CD4+ subsets from Type 1 diabetes patients carried moderately but significantly shorter TCRB CDR3s. Lower insertion and higher deletion counts appeared at VDJ junctions in type 1 diabetes patients.

Germline V gene lookup returns CDR1 SGHRS and CDR2 YFSETQ. This CDR3 contains 13 residues. V was clipped by 4 bases and J by 10 bases, with 15 bases between them. The sample was Tregs from blood. The clonotype originates from a woman aged 18-30 years with type 1 diabetes. V gene TRBV5-1 combines with J gene TRBJ2-1; possible D gene TRBD2, 6 bases. The CDR3 sequence is CASSPLSGREQFF. CDR3 sequence (DNA): TGCGCCAGCAGCCCCCTTTCGGGGAGGGAGCAGTTCTTC.